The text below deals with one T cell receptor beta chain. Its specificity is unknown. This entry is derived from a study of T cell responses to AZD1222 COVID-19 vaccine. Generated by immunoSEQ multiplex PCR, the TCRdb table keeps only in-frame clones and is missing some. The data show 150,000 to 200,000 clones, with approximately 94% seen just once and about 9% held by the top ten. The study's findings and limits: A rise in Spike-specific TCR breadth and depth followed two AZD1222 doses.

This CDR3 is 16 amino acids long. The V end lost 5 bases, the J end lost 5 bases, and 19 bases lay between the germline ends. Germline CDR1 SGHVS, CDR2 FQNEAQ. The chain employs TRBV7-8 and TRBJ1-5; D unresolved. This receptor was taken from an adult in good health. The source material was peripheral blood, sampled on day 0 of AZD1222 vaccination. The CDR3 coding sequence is TGTGCCAGCAGCCCTCGGCGAGGGCTGATACATCAGCCCCAGCATTTT. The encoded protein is CASSPRRGLIHQPQHF.